This is a list of T cell receptor beta chains from one sample in a study of cytotoxic CD8 clonotypes in ibrutinib-treated CLL. Profiling relied on immunoSEQ multiplex PCR, and the TCRdb table lists in-frame clones only, not all of them. The sample contains fewer than 400,000 clones, approximately 67% of which appear only once. The material was PBMCs, obtained after 36 months of ibrutinib treatment. These receptors all come from a human donor with chronic lymphocytic leukemia. CDR3s include the opening cysteine and the closing phenylalanine or tryptophan. Fields, in order: V gene, CDR3 length, J gene, D gene, clone size, CDR3 protein, CDR3 DNA. D genes are given only for firm matches. Size is omitted from some rows. Given values are once, few, many or a class for expanded clones.

v_call: TRBV13; cdr3_length: 16; j_call: TRBJ1-6; d_call: -; clone_size: -; cdr3_aa: CASSSSGPPGISPLHF; cdr3_nt: TGTGCCAGCAGTTCCTCCGGGCCCCCGGGGATTTCACCCCTCCACTTT
v_call: TRBV2; cdr3_length: 15; j_call: TRBJ1-5; d_call: TRBD1; clone_size: few; cdr3_aa: CASRDRAPSNQPQHF; cdr3_nt: TGTGCCAGTAGGGACAGGGCACCGAGCAATCAGCCCCAGCATTTT
v_call: TRBV18; cdr3_length: 13; j_call: TRBJ2-1; d_call: TRBD2; clone_size: -; cdr3_aa: CATGLAGNNEQFF; cdr3_nt: TGTGCCACCGGACTAGCGGGGAACAATGAGCAGTTCTTC
v_call: TRBV6-5; cdr3_length: 15; j_call: TRBJ1-5; d_call: -; clone_size: once; cdr3_aa: CASSPSGTLNQPQHF; cdr3_nt: TGTGCCAGCAGTCCCTCCGGGACACTAAATCAGCCCCAGCATTTT
v_call: TRBV11-3; cdr3_length: 13; j_call: TRBJ2-7; d_call: -; clone_size: -; cdr3_aa: CASSLAGTYEQYF; cdr3_nt: TGTGCCAGCAGCTTAGCCGGGACCTACGAGCAGTACTTC
v_call: TRBV23-1; cdr3_length: 14; j_call: TRBJ2-5; d_call: -; clone_size: -; cdr3_aa: CASSQPDTQETQYF; cdr3_nt: TGCGCCAGCAGTCAGCCGGACACCCAAGAGACCCAGTACTTC
v_call: TRBV7-9; cdr3_length: 14; j_call: TRBJ2-3; d_call: -; clone_size: few; cdr3_aa: CASSLGGVIDTQYF; cdr3_nt: TGTGCCAGCAGCTTAGGAGGGGTGATAGATACGCAGTATTTT
v_call: TRBV10-2; cdr3_length: 13; j_call: TRBJ1-1; d_call: -; clone_size: -; cdr3_aa: CASSEFRRTEAFF; cdr3_nt: TGCGCCAGCAGTGAATTTAGGCGAACTGAAGCTTTCTTT
v_call: TRBV27; cdr3_length: 19; j_call: TRBJ2-1; d_call: -; clone_size: -; cdr3_aa: CASSSPVPTGPPNYNEQFF; cdr3_nt: TGTGCCAGCAGTTCCCCGGTCCCGACAGGCCCGCCCAACTACAATGAGCAGTTCTTC
v_call: TRBV27; cdr3_length: 15; j_call: TRBJ2-7; d_call: TRBD1; clone_size: -; cdr3_aa: CASSFMGQESYEQYF; cdr3_nt: TGTGCCAGCAGTTTCATGGGACAGGAGTCCTACGAGCAGTACTTC
v_call: TRBV29-1; cdr3_length: 16; j_call: TRBJ1-2; d_call: -; clone_size: -; cdr3_aa: CSVEAGVRLANYGYTF; cdr3_nt: TGCAGCGTTGAAGCAGGCGTCAGACTAGCTAACTATGGCTACACCTTC
v_call: TRBV9; cdr3_length: 13; j_call: TRBJ2-7; d_call: -; clone_size: once; cdr3_aa: CASSGGGSYEQYF; cdr3_nt: TGTGCCAGCAGCGGAGGGGGCTCCTACGAGCAGTACTTC
v_call: TRBV4-1; cdr3_length: 14; j_call: TRBJ2-2; d_call: -; clone_size: -; cdr3_aa: CASSQRFDTGELFF; cdr3_nt: TGCGCCAGCAGCCAACGGTTTGACACCGGGGAGCTGTTTTTT
v_call: TRBV11-2; cdr3_length: 15; j_call: TRBJ2-5; d_call: -; clone_size: -; cdr3_aa: CASSLLWGYSETQYF; cdr3_nt: TGTGCCAGCAGCTTATTGTGGGGCTATAGTGAGACCCAGTACTTC
v_call: TRBV27; cdr3_length: 16; j_call: TRBJ2-7; d_call: TRBD2; clone_size: -; cdr3_aa: CASSIGLAGPSYEQYF; cdr3_nt: TGTGCCAGCAGTATAGGACTAGCGGGCCCCTCCTACGAGCAGTACTTC
v_call: TRBV29-1; cdr3_length: 15; j_call: TRBJ2-5; d_call: TRBD1; clone_size: once; cdr3_aa: CSVGAGDRGPETQYF; cdr3_nt: TGCAGCGTGGGAGCCGGTGACAGGGGTCCCGAGACCCAGTACTTC
v_call: TRBV12-5; cdr3_length: 11; j_call: TRBJ2-7; d_call: -; clone_size: few; cdr3_aa: CASGRIYEQYF; cdr3_nt: TGTGCTAGTGGCCGAATTTACGAGCAGTACTTC
v_call: TRBV7-9; cdr3_length: 16; j_call: TRBJ2-7; d_call: TRBD1; clone_size: once; cdr3_aa: CASSLFRGPSSYEQYF; cdr3_nt: TGTGCCAGCAGCTTATTTAGGGGGCCGAGCTCCTACGAGCAGTACTTC
v_call: TRBV9; cdr3_length: 13; j_call: TRBJ2-3; d_call: -; clone_size: few; cdr3_aa: CASRQGSTDTQYF; cdr3_nt: TGTGCCAGCAGACAGGGTAGCACAGATACGCAGTATTTT
v_call: TRBV5-1; cdr3_length: 16; j_call: TRBJ2-2; d_call: -; clone_size: -; cdr3_aa: CASSLGGGTDTGELFF; cdr3_nt: TGCGCCAGCAGCTTGGGTGGGGGCACTGACACCGGGGAGCTGTTTTTT
v_call: TRBV6-1; cdr3_length: 12; j_call: TRBJ1-2; d_call: -; clone_size: -; cdr3_aa: CASSWTAYGYTF; cdr3_nt: TGTGCCAGCAGTTGGACCGCTTATGGCTACACCTTC
v_call: TRBV4-3; cdr3_length: 18; j_call: TRBJ2-3; d_call: TRBD2; clone_size: -; cdr3_aa: CASSQDYLAGGFTDTQYF; cdr3_nt: TGCGCCAGCAGCCAAGACTACCTAGCGGGAGGGTTCACAGATACGCAGTATTTT
v_call: TRBV7-6; cdr3_length: 16; j_call: TRBJ2-3; d_call: -; clone_size: few; cdr3_aa: CASSLMSGIGTDTQYF; cdr3_nt: TGTGCCAGCAGCTTAATGTCCGGGATAGGAACAGATACGCAGTATTTT
v_call: TRBV27; cdr3_length: 14; j_call: TRBJ1-2; d_call: TRBD1; clone_size: -; cdr3_aa: CASSPDRGRYGYTF; cdr3_nt: TGTGCCAGCAGTCCCGACAGGGGTAGATATGGCTACACCTTC
v_call: TRBV5-1; cdr3_length: 17; j_call: TRBJ2-7; d_call: -; clone_size: few; cdr3_aa: CASSPRHGELYSYEQYF; cdr3_nt: TGCGCCAGCAGCCCTCGTCACGGCGAACTCTATTCCTACGAGCAGTACTTC
v_call: TRBV30; cdr3_length: 15; j_call: TRBJ1-5; d_call: TRBD1; clone_size: few; cdr3_aa: CAWIRPGGNGQPQHF; cdr3_nt: TGTGCCTGGATTCGTCCAGGGGGCAACGGTCAGCCCCAGCATTTT
v_call: TRBV2; cdr3_length: 14; j_call: TRBJ2-7; d_call: -; clone_size: -; cdr3_aa: CASNAAGTSYEQYF; cdr3_nt: TGTGCCAGCAACGCGGCAGGGACGTCCTACGAGCAGTACTTC
v_call: TRBV10-3; cdr3_length: 12; j_call: TRBJ1-2; d_call: -; clone_size: -; cdr3_aa: CAITVGGYGYTF; cdr3_nt: TGTGCCATCACGGTAGGGGGTTATGGCTACACCTTC
v_call: TRBV28; cdr3_length: 18; j_call: TRBJ2-1; d_call: TRBD2; clone_size: -; cdr3_aa: CASSFSTSGSDPYNEQFF; cdr3_nt: TGTGCCAGCAGTTTTTCGACTAGCGGGAGTGACCCCTACAATGAGCAGTTCTTC
v_call: TRBV5-1; cdr3_length: 14; j_call: TRBJ2-7; d_call: -; clone_size: few; cdr3_aa: CASSWTGPSYEQYF; cdr3_nt: TGCGCCAGCAGCTGGACGGGACCCTCCTACGAGCAGTACTTC
v_call: TRBV10-3; cdr3_length: 14; j_call: TRBJ1-2; d_call: -; clone_size: -; cdr3_aa: CAIIPEGGTYGYTF; cdr3_nt: TGTGCCATCATCCCCGAGGGCGGTACCTATGGCTACACCTTC